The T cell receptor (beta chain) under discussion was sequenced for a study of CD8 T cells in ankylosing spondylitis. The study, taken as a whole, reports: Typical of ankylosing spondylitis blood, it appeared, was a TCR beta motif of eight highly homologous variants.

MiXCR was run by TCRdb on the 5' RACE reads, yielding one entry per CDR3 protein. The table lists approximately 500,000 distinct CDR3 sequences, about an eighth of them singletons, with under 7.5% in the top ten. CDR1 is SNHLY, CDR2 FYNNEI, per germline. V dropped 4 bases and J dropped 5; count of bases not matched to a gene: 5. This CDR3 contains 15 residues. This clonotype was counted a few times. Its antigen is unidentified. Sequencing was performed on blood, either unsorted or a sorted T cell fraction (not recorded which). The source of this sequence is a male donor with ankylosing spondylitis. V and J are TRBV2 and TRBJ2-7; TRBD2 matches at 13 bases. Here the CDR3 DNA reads TGTGCCAGCAGTGCCCGGACTAGCGGGAGACACGAGCAGTACTTC. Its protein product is CASSARTSGRHEQYF.